Shown below are 16 T cell receptor beta chains from a single sample sequenced in a study of blood T cells in healthy people across ages. It was with a sample-barcoded 5' primer and a J-beta primer mix that a second PCR of roughly 7 to 12 cycles was run. TCRdb fed the 5' RACE reads into MiXCR, producing one record per CDR3 protein. The top ten clones hold roughly 10% of a sample with 1.6 million or so distinct CDR3 sequences, around 35% of them seen once. The sequencing sample was made of blood. The receptor set was obtained from a woman between 25 and 40 years old in good health.

V and J are TRBV4-1 and TRBJ1-6, with D maybe TRBD1 (5 bases). Trimming shortened V by 0 bases and J by 9 bases, and 15 bases separated the two germline ends. CDR3 size: 16 residues. CDR1 and CDR2 (germline): MGHRA, YSYEKL. CDR3 in DNA: TGCGCCAGCAGCCAAGATCCAACCGGGACTGGTTCACCCCTCCACTTT. Protein sequence: CASSQDPTGTGSPLHF.

With regard to this clonotype: The CDR3 ends on some other residue instead of the conserved phenylalanine or tryptophan, so this is likely a read error. This chain's CDR3 is CASSQGEGNYEQYL. Here the CDR3 DNA reads TGCGCCAGCAGCCAAGGGGAGGGAAACTACGAGCAGTACTTG. The chain carries TRBV4-1 and TRBJ2-7; 7 bases are a match to TRBD2. The V gene's germline CDR1 is MGHRA and CDR2 YSYEKL. V was clipped by 1 base and J by 3 bases; unmatched bases: 3. The CDR3 covers 14 residues.

As regards this clonotype: A read error is possible here, since a much larger clone lies one base away. The V and J genes are TRBV6-6 and TRBJ2-5; 7 bases are a match to TRBD1. Germline-derived CDR1 and CDR2 are MNHNY and SVGAGI (reference sequence). Trimming removed 2 bases from V and 11 bases from J; junction bases left unmatched: 8. The CDR3 runs to 13 residues. Written as DNA, the CDR3 is TGTGCCAGCAGTTACAGGGGGCTATACGATCAGTACTTC. This codes for CASSYRGLYDQYF.

Comment on this clonotype: A much larger clone differs from this one at a single base, so this may be a read error. The genes are TRBV4-1 and TRBJ2-3; no clear D gene. The CDR3 is 15 amino acids. Between the trimmed V and J ends, which lost 8 bases and 1 base, there was a span of 16 bases. The germline gives CDR1 MGHRA, CDR2 YSYEKL. The CDR3 loop is CASGPESEGTDTQYF. CDR3 in DNA: TGCGCCAGCGGTCCTGAGAGCGAAGGCACAGATACGCAGTATTTT.

The chain couples TRBV20-1 to TRBJ2-7; 10 bases match TRBD1. After removal of 3 bases from V and 7 bases from J, the junction contained 6 bases not matched to a gene. The CDR3 length is 13 residues. Germline V gives CDR1 DFQATT, CDR2 SNEGSKA (reference sequence). CDR3 sequence: CSASPGQGREQYF. The CDR3, as DNA: TGCAGTGCTAGTCCGGGACAGGGGAGAGAGCAGTACTTC.

The rearrangement joins TRBV5-5 to TRBJ2-1, with TRBD2 identical over 7 bases. The CDR3 runs to 17 residues. Germline CDR1 and CDR2: SGHKS and YYEKEE (reference sequence). V shed 4 bases and J 2 bases; nucleotides not matched to a gene: 12. DNA of the CDR3: TGTGCCAGCAGCGCATCCGGAGCGGGAAGGACCTACAATGAGCAGTTCTTC. Residues: CASSASGAGRTYNEQFF.

The chain uses TRBV20-1 and TRBJ1-1; maybe TRBD1 (5 bases). Trimming removed 5 bases from V and 6 bases from J, with 16 bases in between. Per germline, CDR1 DFQATT and CDR2 SNEGSKA (reference sequence). The CDR3 is 13 amino acids. CDR3 bases: TGCAGTGCTCCCAAGGTCATGGGGGCTGAAGCTTTCTTT. Translating it yields CSAPKVMGAEAFF.

The chain couples TRBV10-2 to TRBJ1-6; D might be TRBD1 (6 bases). Germline CDR1 is WSHSY and CDR2 is SAAADI. The CDR3 runs 14 residues. V was cut by 7 bases and J by 8 bases, with 15 bases left in between. The DNA of the CDR3 is TGCGCCAGCATCCAGGCCCCAGGGGATTCACCCCTCCACTTT. Translating gives CASIQAPGDSPLHF.

The table lists this clonotype with a few counts. This sequence joins TRBV28 and TRBJ2-7; 11 nucleotides match TRBD2. V lost 4 bases to trimming and J lost 5 bases; unmatched junction nucleotides: 7. CDR1 is MDHEN and CDR2 is SYDVKM in the germline V gene. The CDR3 totals 15 residues. In nucleotides, the CDR3 is TGTGCCAGCAGTTCCTTAGCGGGAGGGCGGAACGAGCAGTACTTC. Protein sequence: CASSSLAGGRNEQYF.

V usage is TRBV2 and J usage is TRBJ1-1; weak D call: TRBD1 (5 bases). The V gene lost 6 bases and the J gene lost 4 bases, with 12 bases spanning the gap. Germline V lookup: CDR1 SNHLY, CDR2 FYNNEI. The CDR3 consists of 13 residues. The CDR3 region has the DNA TGTGCCAGCAGGGTAGGGGTTGCCACTGAAGCTTTCTTT. Translation: CASRVGVATEAFF. Drawing the rest from reference TRBV2 and TRBJ1-1, the complete variable domain is EPEVTQTPSHQVTQMGQEVILRCVPISNHLYFYWYRQILGQKVEFLVSFYNNEISEKSEIFDDQFSVERPDGSNFTLKIRSTKLEDSAMYFCASRVGVATEAFFGQGTRLTVV.

This sequence joins TRBV7-8 and TRBJ2-7, with 14 bases fitting TRBD2. There are 16 residues in the CDR3. Per the germline V gene, CDR1 is SGHVS and CDR2 is FQNEAQ. V was pared by 5 bases and J by 2 bases, with 5 bases of the junction left unmatched. DNA of the CDR3: TGTGCCAGCAGCCAGAGACTAGCGGGGGGGACCTACGAGCAGTACTTC. The encoded protein is CASSQRLAGGTYEQYF.

This clonotype was found a few times. The chain is built from TRBV5-1 and TRBJ2-1; D call uncertain. From germline, CDR1 is SGHRS and CDR2 YFSETQ. The CDR3 runs to 15 residues. The V end was cut by 5 bases, the J end by 0 bases, with 12 bases between. The DNA of the CDR3 is TGCGCCAGCAGGTACGCTCCGAGCTCCTACAATGAGCAGTTCTTC. Translated: CASRYAPSSYNEQFF.

The CDR3 nucleotides are TGTGCCAGCAGTCCGGGACAGGAGCATTGGGCGCAGTATTTT. It is translated as CASSPGQEHWAQYF. The chain carries TRBV12-3 or TRBV12-4 and TRBJ2-3, with 8 bases lining up with TRBD1. The CDR3 runs 14 residues. J was trimmed by 10 bases and V by 5 bases; bases with no gene match: 11.

The sample holds a few counts of this clonotype. The genes are TRBV9 and TRBJ2-5; D remains unclear. The CDR3 is 17 residues long. Trimming cost V 0 bases and J 0 bases, with 15 bases left between them. Germline CDR1 is SGDLS and CDR2 is YYNGEE. In nucleotides, the CDR3 is TGTGCCAGCAGCGTAGGGATCGGCGGACGATACCAAGAGACCCAGTACTTC. As protein: CASSVGIGGRYQETQYF. Full variable domain (missing parts from reference TRBV9 and TRBJ2-5): DSGVTQTPKHLITATGQRVTLRCSPRSGDLSVYWYQQSLDQGLQFLIQYYNGEERAKGNILERFSAQQFPDLHSELNLSSLELGDSALYFCASSVGIGGRYQETQYFGPGTRLLVL.

The chain's CDR3 is CSARRVGRSTDTQYF. CDR3 DNA: TGCAGTGCCCGGAGGGTGGGGAGGAGCACAGATACGCAGTATTTT. The genes are TRBV20-1 and TRBJ2-3; TRBD2 is a possible D gene (6 bases). The CDR3 loop spans 15 amino acids. Trimming shortened V by 6 bases and J by 0 bases, and 16 bases separated the two germline ends. CDR1 is DFQATT and CDR2 is SNEGSKA in the germline V gene (reference sequence).

This clonotype occurred a few times. The rearrangement uses TRBV20-1 and TRBJ2-1; 8 bases are a match to TRBD1. The CDR3 spans 14 residues. Trimming cost V 6 bases and J 1 base; bases outside gene matches: 5. In germline, CDR1 is DFQATT, CDR2 SNEGSKA (reference sequence). CDR3 bases: TGCAGTGCCGTTTGGACAGGGTCCTACAATGAGCAGTTCTTC. Translation: CSAVWTGSYNEQFF.